This T cell receptor (beta chain) was captured in a study of CD8 T cells in Susac syndrome (dated by TCRdb to between 2019 and 2020). A note on the overall study: Of the Susac syndrome patients who were sequenced, eight or nine were in clinical remission while roughly six had clinically active disease. At the time of blood withdrawal, Susac syndrome patients were either therapy-naive, taking corticosteroids (with some also receiving IVIg), or on IVIg alone. Whether CD8+ T cell activation and differentiation in Susac syndrome was antigen driven was tested using repertoire sequencing.

Inclusive of the bounding cysteine and phenylalanine, the CDR3 is 16 residues long. Of all the DNA, just the CDR3 is kept, 48 bases in frame from base 1. At the junction V is shortened by 4 bases and J by 0 bases, with 14 bases in between. For CDR1 and CDR2, the germline V gene lists SGDLS and YYNGEE. RNA was extracted using the RNeasy kit, and roughly 0.5 to 1 microgram was reverse transcribed with random hexamers. TCR beta CDR3 regions were amplified with the immunoSEQ multiplex PCR assay covering 54 Vbeta and 13 Jbeta segments. PCR amplification bias was corrected using a synthetic template baseline for primer optimization and computational correction. In the paper's pipeline: Reads were annotated to V, D and J genes according to IMGT and were analyzed with immunoSEQ Analyzer, with only productive sequences retained. Clonality was calculated as one minus the Shannon entropy normalized by log2 of the number of productive unique sequences. For each patient and control, public and private clones were evaluated among the 100 most prevalent clones. Clones were defined as Susac-specific if absent from the healthy and MS cohorts, from 900 to 1,200 published viral clones and from other ImmuneACCESS disease sequences. Using fastp trimming at Q25 and MiXCR clonotype assembly, TCRdb reanalyzed the public sequencing data and kept in-frame beta chains. CDR3 protein duplicates are merged, each entry listing the most common genes and DNA. The V and J calls here are based on TCRdb, not the publication. Recorded for this sample are around 110,000 distinct CDR3 sequences; 96% of them occurred a single time. The ten largest clones add up to approximately 0.15% of the sample.

Peripheral blood CD8+ and CD4+ T cells from healthy donors, Susac syndrome patients and multiple sclerosis patients were profiled using high-throughput TCR beta sequencing. The Susac syndrome patients fulfilled recently defined diagnostic criteria for either definite or probable disease. CD8+ TEMRA cells were enriched by FACS, while bulk CD8+ and CD4+ T cells were purified by magnetic negative isolation. Blood was drawn into EDTA tubes, processed within 24 hours, and PBMCs were isolated by density gradient centrifugation. PBMCs intended for TCR sequencing were cryopreserved in liquid nitrogen and thawed later in a water bath at 37 degrees C. Purity of sorted or isolated CD4+, CD8+ and CD8+ TEMRA cells was at least 90%. Study-level results and caveats: In the CD4+ T cell repertoire of Susac syndrome patients, clonal expansion was not detected. The number of individuals in the TCR sequencing and HLA analysis was acknowledged as relatively small.

With regard to this clonotype: The antigen it binds to is not known. No base quality information exists; no much larger clone differs at one position.

The TCR sequence derives from a human donor with Susac syndrome. The chain joins TRBV9 to TRBJ1-3; a tentative D call is TRBD1 (5 bases match). Sequencing used CD4+ T cells from PBMCs. The bases are TGTGCCAGCAGCCCCTTGGGGGGAATCTCTGGAAACACCATATATTTT. This yields the protein CASSPLGGISGNTIYF.